This is a list of T cell receptor beta chains from one sample in a study of cytomegalovirus exposure and HLA in healthy donors. Repertoires were generated with immunoSEQ multiplex PCR, while TCRdb's copy carries only in-frame clones and drops some. The sample carries around 150,000 clones, around four fifths recorded once. Sequencing was done on a sample of PBMCs. These receptors originate from a woman aged 25 to 39 in good health and CMV-seronegative. Both conserved end residues are part of each CDR3. The order of the fields is J gene, clone size, V gene, D gene, CDR3 DNA, CDR3 protein. A D gene is named only where the DNA matches it firmly. Clone size, where shown, is once, few, many, or a class for clones that have expanded.

TRBJ2-4 | NA | TRBV28 | TRBD1 | TGTGCCAGCACACGACAGGGGGAAACCAAAAACATTCAGTACTTC | CASTRQGETKNIQYF
TRBJ2-7 | NA | TRBV5-6 | TRBD1 | TGTGCCAGCAGCTCGGGTTACCGGGACAGAGTCTACGAGCAGTACTTC | CASSSGYRDRVYEQYF
TRBJ2-1 | NA | TRBV5-4 | TRBD1 | TGTGCCAGCAGCACGACCGGGACAGGAGGGTTCTACAATGAGCAGTTCTTC | CASSTTGTGGFYNEQFF
TRBJ1-4 | NA | TRBV25-1 | TRBD1 | TGTGCCAGCAGTGAACGGGGACAGGGAGGTGAAAAACTGTTTTTT | CASSERGQGGEKLFF
TRBJ2-7 | NA | TRBV7-3 | TRBD2 | TGTGCCAGCAGCTTAGCGGGGGGGCACGAGCAGTACTTC | CASSLAGGHEQYF
TRBJ2-7 | NA | TRBV7-6 | TRBD1 | TGTGCCAGCAGCCCCGGGACAGGAGGTGACGAGCAGTACTTC | CASSPGTGGDEQYF
TRBJ2-3 | NA | TRBV5-4 | NA | TGTGCCAGCAGCCACGCGGGGGCCACAGATACGCAGTATTTT | CASSHAGATDTQYF
TRBJ2-1 | NA | TRBV19 | NA | TGTGCCAGTAGTATCGGCTCCCTGGGCGGGAATGAGCAGTTCTTC | CASSIGSLGGNEQFF
TRBJ1-1 | NA | TRBV28 | NA | TGTGCCAGCAGTTTACGGCAGGCTGAAGCTTTCTTT | CASSLRQAEAFF
TRBJ2-5 | few | TRBV12-5 | NA | TGTGCTAGTGGTTCCGGGACAACCGGGCCCCAGTACTTC | CASGSGTTGPQYF
TRBJ1-1 | NA | TRBV11-1 | TRBD1 | TGTGCCAGCAGCAGCAGACAGGGAAAGGACACTGAAGCTTTCTTT | CASSSRQGKDTEAFF
TRBJ1-1 | NA | TRBV14 | NA | TGTGCCAGCAGCCAAGCCGACAGGCCCATGAACACTGAAGCTTTCTTT | CASSQADRPMNTEAFF
TRBJ2-7 | NA | TRBV18 | TRBD1 | TGTGCCAGCTCACCTATGACAGGGACCTACGAGCAGTACTTC | CASSPMTGTYEQYF
TRBJ2-2 | NA | TRBV7-8 | TRBD2 | TGTGCCAGCAGCCCGACCCTACTAGCGGGGGACACCGGGGAGCTGTTTTTT | CASSPTLLAGDTGELFF
TRBJ2-1 | NA | TRBV14 | TRBD1 | TGTGCCAGCAGCCAAGATCTGATCGGACAGGTCTACAATGAGCAGTTCTTC | CASSQDLIGQVYNEQFF
TRBJ1-2 | NA | TRBV5-1 | TRBD1 | TGCGCCAGCAGCGCCGGCTCCGGACAGGGCGGGGGCTACACCTTC | CASSAGSGQGGGYTF
TRBJ2-3 | few | TRBV11-2 | TRBD2 | TGTGCCAGCAGCTTGCGGGAGGGGGGCCCCGATACGCAGTATTTT | CASSLREGGPDTQYF
TRBJ1-2 | NA | TRBV29-1 | NA | TGCAGCGCTGGTGGAGATAACTATGGCTACACCTTC | CSAGGDNYGYTF
TRBJ2-5 | NA | TRBV27 | TRBD1 | TGTGCCAGCAGTTTCCAGGGGGCTGGGGAGACCCAGTACTTC | CASSFQGAGETQYF
TRBJ1-1 | NA | TRBV5-1 | TRBD1 | TGCGCCAGCGGACGCGGAGCAGGCGGACAGGGCACTGAAGCTTTCTTT | CASGRGAGGQGTEAFF
TRBJ2-3 | NA | TRBV30 | TRBD2 | TGTGCCTGGAGTAAGAAGCGGGGAGGTAAAGATACGCAGTATTTT | CAWSKKRGGKDTQYF
TRBJ1-6 | NA | TRBV5-5 | TRBD1 | TGTGCCAGCAGCTTGGCCCAAGTGGGACAGTCACTTTTTAATTCACCCCTCCACTTT | CASSLAQVGQSLFNSPLHF
TRBJ1-1 | few | TRBV10-3 | TRBD1 | TGTGCCATCAGTGGGACAGGGGGTACCCCCCTCGACACTGAAGCTTTCTTT | CAISGTGGTPLDTEAFF
TRBJ2-3 | NA | TRBV25-1 | NA | TGTGCCAGCCTGGAAGGGGCAGCGACGCAGTATTTT | CASLEGAATQYF
TRBJ1-4 | NA | TRBV7-9 | NA | TGTGCCAGCAGCTTAGTACCGGTATCGGTCGAAAAACTGTTTTTT | CASSLVPVSVEKLFF
TRBJ1-1 | NA | TRBV11-2 | TRBD1 | TGTGCCAGCAGCCGACAGGGCACTGAAGCTTTCTTT | CASSRQGTEAFF
TRBJ1-2 | NA | TRBV5-1 | NA | TGCGCCAGCAGCTTGGAAGGGGGGGGCTATGGCTACACCTTC | CASSLEGGGYGYTF
TRBJ2-1 | NA | TRBV29-1 | NA | TGCAGCGTTGGTAGCAATGAGCAGTTCTTC | CSVGSNEQFF
TRBJ1-2 | NA | TRBV5-1 | TRBD1 | TGCGCCAGCAGTTCGACCGTGACAGGGCCCATTAACTATGGCTACACCTTC | CASSSTVTGPINYGYTF
TRBJ2-3 | NA | TRBV7-9 | TRBD2 | TGTGCCAGCAGCCCCCGACTAGCGGGGGGCACAGATACGCAGTATTTT | CASSPRLAGGTDTQYF
TRBJ1-2 | NA | TRBV6-1 | NA | TGTGTCAGCATGGGAACAGGGAGAGTGTGGGGCTACACCTTC | CVSMGTGRVWGYTF
TRBJ2-7 | NA | TRBV9 | TRBD2 | TGTGCCAGCAGCCCCGGGACTAGCGGAACACACGAGCAGTACTTC | CASSPGTSGTHEQYF
TRBJ2-2 | NA | TRBV10-3 | NA | TGTGCCATCAGTCGAGCAGGATCGAACACCGGGGAGCTGTTTTTT | CAISRAGSNTGELFF
TRBJ1-5 | NA | TRBV30 | NA | TGTGCCTGGGGGGTCAGGGGCAATCAGCCCCAGCATTTT | CAWGVRGNQPQHF
TRBJ2-7 | NA | TRBV14 | TRBD1 | TGTGCCAGCAGCCAAGAACCTAGACAGGGCCCCTACGAGCAGTACTTC | CASSQEPRQGPYEQYF
TRBJ1-6 | NA | TRBV9 | TRBD1 | TGTGCCAGCTCCCGACAGGGCGACGGTTCACCCCTCCACTTT | CASSRQGDGSPLHF
TRBJ1-6 | few | TRBV21-1 | NA | TGTGCCAGCAGCAAACCTCCCGAGGCACCCCTCCACTTT | CASSKPPEAPLHF
TRBJ2-3 | NA | TRBV5-1 | TRBD1 | TGCGCCAGCAGCTTGCGACAGGGAGATACGCAGTATTTT | CASSLRQGDTQYF
TRBJ2-6 | NA | TRBV11-1 | TRBD1 | TGTGCCAGCAGCTTAAAGGACAGGGTACTATCCGGGGCCAACGTCCTGACTTTC | CASSLKDRVLSGANVLTF
TRBJ2-1 | once | TRBV7-3 | NA | TGTGCCAGCAGCTTAAAGGGGAACACCTACAATGAGCAGTTCTTC | CASSLKGNTYNEQFF
TRBJ2-7 | NA | TRBV18 | TRBD2 | TGTGCCAGCTCACCTTCTAGCGGGGGTCTGGGCGAGCAGTACTTC | CASSPSSGGLGEQYF
TRBJ1-2 | NA | TRBV23-1 | NA | TGCGCCAGCAGTGAGAAAGGCTACACCTTC | CASSEKGYTF
TRBJ1-5 | NA | TRBV5-1 | NA | TGCGCCAGCAGCCTTGGGGCCGAGGGCAATCAGCCCCAGCATTTT | CASSLGAEGNQPQHF
TRBJ1-6 | NA | TRBV2 | TRBD1 | TGTGCCAGCATGGACAGGGAGGATTCACCCCTCCACTTT | CASMDREDSPLHF
TRBJ1-4 | NA | TRBV5-1 | NA | TGCGCCAGCAGCTTACAGGGATATAATGAAAAACTGTTTTTT | CASSLQGYNEKLFF
TRBJ2-7 | NA | TRBV5-5 | TRBD1 | TGTGCCAGCAGCTCCTGGGACAGTGCGACGTACGAGCAGTACTTC | CASSSWDSATYEQYF
TRBJ1-5 | NA | TRBV15 | NA | TGTGCCACCAGCAGACTTACTAGGGATGATCAGCCCCAGCATTTT | CATSRLTRDDQPQHF
TRBJ2-3 | NA | TRBV30 | NA | TGTGCCTGGAGTGTATACCCCTTATTCAGCGGATACACAGATACGCAGTATTTT | CAWSVYPLFSGYTDTQYF
TRBJ1-2 | NA | TRBV7-2 | NA | TGTGCCAGCAGCTTAGCAGGGGCTTATGGCTACACCTTC | CASSLAGAYGYTF
TRBJ2-1 | NA | TRBV5-4 | TRBD2 | TGTGCCAGCAGCTTGGCTAGCGGGGGGCAAGAGCAGTTCTTC | CASSLASGGQEQFF
TRBJ1-5 | NA | TRBV2 | TRBD1 | TGTGCCAGCATGGGACAGGCCAATCGGCCCCAGCATTTT | CASMGQANRPQHF
TRBJ1-2 | NA | TRBV19 | TRBD1 | TGTGCCAGTAGTCCGGGGACAGGGGTAATAAAGAACTATGGCTACACCTTC | CASSPGTGVIKNYGYTF
TRBJ1-6 | NA | TRBV5-4 | NA | TGTGCCAGCAGCTTGGTAACCAGCTCCTATAATTCACCCCTCCACTTT | CASSLVTSSYNSPLHF
TRBJ2-2 | NA | TRBV5-4 | TRBD2 | TGTGCCAGCAGCTTGGCCGGGACTAGGAACACCGGGGAGCTGTTTTTT | CASSLAGTRNTGELFF
TRBJ2-2 | NA | TRBV19 | NA | TGTGCCAGTAGTATAGAAGGCGGGGTCCGGAACACCGGGGAGCTGTTTTTT | CASSIEGGVRNTGELFF
TRBJ1-1 | once | TRBV5-6 | NA | TGTGCCAGCAGCTCCGACAGCTGGAACACTGAAGCTTTCTTT | CASSSDSWNTEAFF
TRBJ1-4 | NA | TRBV6-6 | NA | TGTGCCAGCAGTTACGCAGGCGGGGCCACCGGGGAAAAACTGTTTTTT | CASSYAGGATGEKLFF